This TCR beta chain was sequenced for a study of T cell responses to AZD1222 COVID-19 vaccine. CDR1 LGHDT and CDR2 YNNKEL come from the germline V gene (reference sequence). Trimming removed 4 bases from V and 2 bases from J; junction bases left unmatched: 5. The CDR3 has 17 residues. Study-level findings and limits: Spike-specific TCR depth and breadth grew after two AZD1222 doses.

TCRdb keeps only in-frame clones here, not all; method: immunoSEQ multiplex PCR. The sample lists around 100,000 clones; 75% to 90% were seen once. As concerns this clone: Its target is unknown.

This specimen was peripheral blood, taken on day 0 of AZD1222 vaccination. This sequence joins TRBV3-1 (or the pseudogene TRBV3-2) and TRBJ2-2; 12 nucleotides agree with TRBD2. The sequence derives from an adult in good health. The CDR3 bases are TGTGCCAGCAGCCTTCCGGGACTAGCGGGTAACACCGGGGAGCTGTTTTTT. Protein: CASSLPGLAGNTGELFF.